This TCR beta chain is from a study of CD8+CD57+ T cells in acquired aplastic anemia. Background on the study: The DNA of sorted CD4+ and CD8+ cells averaged around 3 ug.

Sequenced patients had shown CD8+CD57+ cell expansion by flow cytometry. All patients had severe acquired aplastic anemia. Among the patients, none had received any therapy at the time of blood sampling. Germline CDR1 and CDR2: DFQATT and SNEGSKA (reference sequence). V was pared by 5 bases and J by 2 bases, with 22 bases between. This CDR3 has 17 residues. Study results and limitations: Patients and controls had in common 25 to 30 CD8+ CDR3 sequences.

Both TCR beta VDJ combination and CDR3 sequence profiling were carried out. Genomic DNA was the template for this profiling. TCRdb analysed the reads with MiXCR anew, one entry per CDR3 protein. The sample consists of roughly 280,000 distinct CDR3 sequences, 45% to 65% of them appearing once. Remarks on this clonotype: Its cognate antigen is unknown.

This chain connects TRBV20-1 to TRBJ2-1, with unresolved D. This clonotype was obtained from a human donor with aplastic anemia. Sequenced: sorted CD4+, CD8+, or CD8+CD57+ T cells (not recorded which) from PBMCs. The CDR3 DNA follows: TGCAGTGCTCCGATCTACTTCGGTCGAAAGACCTACAATGAGCAGTTCTTC. Translation gives CSAPIYFGRKTYNEQFF.